One and the same sample provided the 8 T cell receptor beta chains below, sequenced in a study of T cell responses to AZD1222 COVID-19 vaccine. TCRdb's copy holds only in-frame clones and misses some; the assay was immunoSEQ multiplex PCR. The sample has more than 150,000 clones, 85% to 90% seen once. Sequences were derived from peripheral blood, sampled on day 0 of AZD1222 vaccination. Every receptor here comes from an adult in good health.

This sequence joins TRBV28 and TRBJ2-3, with 13 bases that match TRBD2. The CDR3 loop spans 16 amino acids. Trimming at V came to 6 bases and at J to 3 bases, leaving 6 bases not matched to a gene. Germline V gene sequence: CDR1 MDHEN, CDR2 SYDVKM. The CDR3 here is CASSAGLAGETDTQYF. The CDR3 region has the DNA TGTGCCAGCAGCGCTGGACTAGCGGGGGAGACAGATACGCAGTATTTT.

Remarks on this clone: At one boundary the junction diverges from the germline segment, which might be a read error. The chain is built from TRBV6-5 and TRBJ2-1; 7 bases map to TRBD1. CDR1 and CDR2 (germline): MNHEY, SVGAGI. CDR3 size: 12 residues. CDR3 sequence: CASSRQGSASLF. The CDR3 nucleotides are TGTGCCAGCAGCCGACAGGGTTCGGCGTCTCTCTTC.

The chain uses TRBV14 and TRBJ2-1; D is uncertain. The CDR3 covers 14 residues. Trimming stripped 0 bases from V and 9 bases from J, with 12 bases between. CDR1 and CDR2 from the germline V gene are SGHDN and FVKESK. CDR3 amino acids: CASSQESRAGEQFF. DNA of the CDR3: TGTGCCAGCAGCCAAGAGAGTAGGGCCGGTGAGCAGTTCTTC.

A single count supports this clone. This chain links TRBV11-2 with TRBJ2-1, with D tentatively TRBD2 (6 bases). Deletions cut 3 bases from V and 5 bases from J, with 20 bases between. CDR3 length: 17 amino acids. Germline assignment: CDR1 SGHAT and CDR2 FQNNGV. The CDR3 DNA sequence: TGTGCCAGCAGCTTTTGGGGGGACGGTCTCGGGGACAATGAGCAGTTCTTC. Translated: CASSFWGDGLGDNEQFF.

The V gene is TRBV28, the J gene TRBJ1-4; D unclear. This CDR3 is 14 amino acids long. Between the trimmed V and J ends, which lost 6 bases and 4 bases, there was a span of 12 bases. Germline V CDR1 and CDR2: MDHEN, SYDVKM. The CDR3 sequence is CASSLDRRNEKLFF. The DNA for the CDR3 is TGTGCCAGCAGCCTCGATCGGCGTAATGAAAAACTGTTTTTT.

The chain recombines TRBV5-4 with TRBJ1-2; possible D gene TRBD1, 6 bases. Between the trimmed V and J ends, which lost 4 bases and 1 base, there was a span of 8 bases. This CDR3 contains 13 residues. Looked up from germline, CDR1 is SGHNT and CDR2 is YYREEE (reference sequence). CDR3 bases: TGTGCCAGCAGCCAGGACAGTAACTATGGCTACACCTTC. This codes for CASSQDSNYGYTF. Based on the CDR3 plus reference TRBV5-4 and TRBJ1-2, the full variable domain is ETGVTQSPTHLIKTRGQQVTLRCSSQSGHNTVSWYQQALGQGPQFIFQYYREEENGRGNFPPRFSGLQFPNYSSELNVNALELDDSALYLCASSQDSNYGYTFGSGTRLTVV.

The chain joins TRBV6-6 to TRBJ1-2; 7 positions agree with TRBD1. The CDR3 has 15 amino acids. V trimming: 4 bases; J trimming: 1 base; junction bases outside the gene matches: 6. Germline CDR1 reads MNHNY; CDR2 reads SVGAGI (reference sequence). CDR3 in amino acids: CASSSGQSFNYGYTF. In nucleotides, the CDR3 is TGTGCCAGCAGTTCGGGACAGAGCTTTAACTATGGCTACACCTTC.

The V call is TRBV7-9, the J call TRBJ2-7; perhaps TRBD2 as D (5 bases). CDR3 size: 14 residues. Trimming pared 5 bases from V and 3 bases from J, leaving 14 bases between. Germline CDR1 is SEHNR and CDR2 is FQNEAQ (reference sequence). In nucleotides, the CDR3 is TGTGCCAGCAGCCCAACGTACCGGGACTACGAGCAGTACTTC. Translated: CASSPTYRDYEQYF.